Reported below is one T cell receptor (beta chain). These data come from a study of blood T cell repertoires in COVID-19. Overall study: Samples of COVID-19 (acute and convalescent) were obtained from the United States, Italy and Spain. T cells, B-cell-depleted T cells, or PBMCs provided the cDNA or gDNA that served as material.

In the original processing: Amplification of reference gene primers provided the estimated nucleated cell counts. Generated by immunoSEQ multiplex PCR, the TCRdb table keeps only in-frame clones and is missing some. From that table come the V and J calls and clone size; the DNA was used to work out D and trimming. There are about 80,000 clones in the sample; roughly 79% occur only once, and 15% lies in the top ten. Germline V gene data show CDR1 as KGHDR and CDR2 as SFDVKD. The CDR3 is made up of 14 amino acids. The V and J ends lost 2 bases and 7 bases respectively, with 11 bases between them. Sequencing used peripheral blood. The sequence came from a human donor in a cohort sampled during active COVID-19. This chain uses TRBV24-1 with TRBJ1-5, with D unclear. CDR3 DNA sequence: TGTGCCACCAGTGATTCGGGAAACCAACAGCCCCAGCATTTT. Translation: CATSDSGNQQPQHF.